This T cell receptor (beta chain) originates from a study of beta chain features in type 1 diabetes. The CDR3 is made up of 14 amino acids. The V gene's germline CDR1 is MNHEY and CDR2 SVGAGI. The V gene lost 8 bases and the J gene lost 7 bases, with 18 bases spanning the gap. Reverse transcription of all isolated RNA meant that expressed TCRB transcripts were sequenced. Some clones are missing from TCRdb's copy, which holds only in-frame ones; the method was immunoSEQ multiplex PCR. The sample carries around 300,000 clones, approximately 10% recorded once. This clone came up a few times. The source of this sequence is a woman aged 25 to 39 in good health. The chain joins TRBV6-5 to TRBJ2-1, with D perhaps matching TRBD1 (6 bases). The sample comprised naive CD4+ T cells from blood. CDR3 loop: CASRSYITGNEQFF. The CDR3 nucleotides are TGTGCCAGCCGGTCATACATCACAGGGAATGAGCAGTTCTTC.